This T cell receptor beta chain was captured in a study of blood T cell repertoires in COVID-19. Whole-study context: Samples representing acute and convalescent COVID-19 were sourced from the United States, Italy and Spain. T cells, B-cell-depleted T cells, or PBMCs supplied cDNA or gDNA.

In germline, CDR1 is SGHNT, CDR2 YYREEE (reference sequence). The CDR3 contains 13 residues. V trimming: 3 bases; J trimming: 9 bases; junction bases outside the gene matches: 5. Sequenced by immunoSEQ multiplex PCR; TCRdb stores in-frame clones only, minus some. The data hold 95,000 to 150,000 clones, with 85% to 90% observed a single time. The sequence was collected from a woman of 80 years or more with acute or convalescent COVID-19. The sequenced sample consisted of peripheral blood. The chain couples TRBV5-4 to TRBJ2-2; TRBD2 aligns across 7 bases. The CDR3 sequence is CASSSGLTRELFF. The DNA for the CDR3 is TGTGCCAGCAGCTCGGGACTAACCAGGGAGCTGTTTTTT.